This T cell receptor (beta chain) was sequenced during a study of breast tumors, draining lymph nodes, adjacent tissues. Study observations and caveats: Compared with lymph nodes, tumors were less diverse; compared with nontumor tissue, more. Luminal-like breast cancer showed significantly higher tumor–nontumor repertoire similarity than basal-like. That most tumor T cells come from lymph nodes remained unproven. The data were judged consistent with most tumor T cells coming from lymph node and expanding in tumor.

Breast cancer patients provided tissue from their axillary draining lymph nodes. TCRdb used MiXCR to reprocess the multiplex PCR reads, holding one entry per CDR3 protein. Here the sample spans around 150,000 distinct CDR3 sequences, approximately 32% being singletons. A remark on this clonotype: Its antigen is unidentified.

The V end was cut by 0 bases, the J end by 5 bases, with 15 bases between. Germline CDR1 SGDLS, CDR2 YYNGEE. The CDR3 is 16 amino acids. The chain couples TRBV9 to TRBJ2-1, with D possibly being TRBD1 (6 bases). The source material was axillary lymph node tissue. The origin of this receptor is a female donor with breast cancer. Some clones in this sample may be carry-over from other donors' samples. This CDR3 reads CASSVGPGQQNNEQFF. The CDR3 DNA is TGTGCCAGCAGCGTAGGTCCCGGACAGCAGAACAATGAGCAGTTCTTC.